Listed here are 12 T cell receptor beta chains from one sample, sequenced in a study of blood T cell repertoires in COVID-19. Only in-frame clones appear in the TCRdb table, and some are missing; sequencing was by immunoSEQ multiplex PCR. The sample lists some 100,000 clones; approximately 84% were seen once. The sample comprised peripheral blood. These receptors came from a man older than 75 with active or convalescent COVID-19.

This clone was recorded only once. The V call is TRBV12-3 or TRBV12-4, the J call TRBJ1-6, with unresolved D. V lost 4 bases to trimming and J lost 8 bases, with 9 bases between them. This CDR3 has 13 residues. The CDR3 DNA is TGTGCCAGCAGTTCTGGCCTCTATTCACCCCTCCACTTT. It specifies CASSSGLYSPLHF.

Here the CDR3 reads CASSLALRAGTSGGRKTQYF. CDR3 bases: TGTGCCAGCAGCTTAGCGCTAAGGGCGGGGACTAGCGGGGGGAGGAAGACCCAGTACTTC. The chain carries TRBV7-8 and TRBJ2-5, with 15 bases matching TRBD2. Trimming cost V 0 bases and J 6 bases; bases outside gene matches: 14. CDR1 SGHVS and CDR2 FQNEAQ come from the germline V gene. The CDR3 spans 20 residues.

The chain carries TRBV18 and TRBJ1-6; weak D call: TRBD1 (6 bases). Between the trimmed V and J ends, which lost 3 bases and 6 bases, there was a span of 15 bases. The germline V gene has CDR1 KGHSH and CDR2 LQKENI. The CDR3 sequence is 16 residues long. This CDR3 reads CASSPGQTASNSPLHF. The CDR3 bases are TGTGCCAGCTCACCCGGACAGACCGCGTCTAATTCACCCCTCCACTTT.

This clone was picked up one time. The chain links TRBV19 to TRBJ1-5; D unresolved. V lost 9 bases, J lost 4 bases, and 13 bases lay in between. Germline CDR1 reads LNHDA; CDR2 reads SQIVND (reference sequence). This CDR3 comprises 13 residues. The CDR3 nucleotides read TGTGCCAGCTCCCAGGATCTGAATCAGCCCCAGCATTTT. This translates into CASSQDLNQPQHF.

The CDR3: CASSEIRGSPLAFF. Written as DNA, the CDR3 is TGTGCCAGCAGTGAAATTAGGGGGTCGCCCCTAGCTTTCTTT. The chain employs TRBV6-1 and TRBJ1-1; D perhaps matches TRBD1 (6 bases). Trimming stripped 2 bases from V and 10 bases from J, with 17 bases between. Germline V gene data show CDR1 as MNHNS and CDR2 as SASEGT. The CDR3 covers 14 residues.

This clone appeared a few times. The rearrangement uses TRBV7-6 and TRBJ2-2; the D gene is possibly TRBD2 (5 bases). Germline lookup yields CDR1 SGHVS and CDR2 FNYEAQ. The CDR3 is 15 amino acids. The germline V and J ends were trimmed by 6 bases and 6 bases, with 17 bases remaining between them. The CDR3 DNA reads as TGTGCCAGCAGTCCTTTGCCTCGGGGAGCCGGGGAGCTGTTTTTT. It is translated as CASSPLPRGAGELFF.

This clone has just a few counts. V usage is TRBV4-1 and J usage is TRBJ2-2; maybe TRBD2 (6 bases). The CDR3 extends over 15 amino acids. With 0 bases removed from V and 6 bases from J, the gap between germline ends came to 11 bases. The germline V gene has CDR1 MGHRA and CDR2 YSYEKL. This CDR3 reads CASSQEWGVPGELFF. Written as DNA, the CDR3 is TGCGCCAGCAGCCAAGAGTGGGGGGTCCCCGGGGAGCTGTTTTTT.

V is TRBV10-3 and J is TRBJ2-5, with TRBD2 matching over 9 bases. The CDR3 loop spans 16 amino acids. Germline CDR1 is ENHRY and CDR2 is SYGVKD. The V and J ends lost 2 bases and 4 bases, in that order; junction bases with no gene match: 8. DNA for the CDR3: TGTGCCATCAGTGAGGGAAGCGGGGGGTACGGAGAGACCCAGTACTTC. Protein product: CAISEGSGGYGETQYF.

The gene calls are TRBV12-5 and TRBJ2-3; maybe TRBD1 (5 bases). V shed 5 bases and J shed 6 bases, with 15 bases lying between them. Germline CDR1 is LGHNT and CDR2 is FRNRAP. The length of the CDR3 is 14 residues. This chain's CDR3 is CASGLGLGMDTQYF. For the CDR3, the DNA is TGTGCTAGTGGTCTGGGGCTAGGCATGGATACGCAGTATTTT.

J is TRBJ2-1 and V is TRBV5-4; 10 bases map to TRBD2. The CDR3 totals 16 residues. The J segment lost 9 bases and the V segment lost 3 bases, leaving 12 bases of the junction unmatched. CDR1 and CDR2 from the germline V gene are SGHNT and YYREEE (reference sequence). CDR3 loop: CASSSFLAGASREQFF. For the CDR3, the DNA is TGTGCCAGCAGCTCGTTTCTAGCGGGGGCCTCCCGTGAGCAGTTCTTC.

The gene calls are TRBV28 and TRBJ2-6; TRBD1 is a possible D gene (6 bases). Looked up from germline, CDR1 is MDHEN and CDR2 is SYDVKM. The CDR3 length is 14 residues. V was clipped by 8 bases and J by 4 bases, with 12 bases between them. The CDR3 protein is CASLGAGGANVLTF. CDR3 DNA: TGTGCCAGCCTGGGGGCAGGAGGGGCCAACGTCCTGACTTTC.

V usage is TRBV7-3 and J usage is TRBJ2-2; TRBD2 might be the D (5 bases). V was shortened by 2 bases and J by 2 bases, with 6 bases between the two germline ends. Germline CDR1 reads SGHTA; CDR2 reads FQGTGA. The CDR3 consists of 14 residues. The CDR3 bases are TGTGCCAGCAGCTTAGACTATAACACCGGGGAGCTGTTTTTT. This encodes CASSLDYNTGELFF.